The rows below give T cell receptor beta chains drawn from one sample of a study of shared clonotypes between healthy human individuals. Assay used: immunoSEQ multiplex PCR; TCRdb lists only in-frame clones, some missing. The data show more than 2 million clones, with about 94% seen just once and more than 0.95% held by the top ten. The material sequenced was naive CD8+ T cells sorted from blood. These receptor sequences come from a man aged 18 to 29 in good health. The CDR3 runs from the conserved cysteine through the conserved F or W. A D gene is named only where the DNA matches it firmly. Expanded clones are given a class, and other clones once, few, many or no size at all.

J gene: TRBJ1-6; clone size: -; V gene: TRBV21-1; D gene: -; CDR3 protein: CASSKVQNRGRNSPLHF; CDR3 DNA: TGTGCCAGCAGCAAAGTTCAGAACAGGGGTAGGAATTCACCCCTCCACTTT
J gene: TRBJ1-1; clone size: -; V gene: TRBV27; D gene: TRBD1; CDR3 protein: CASSRDRGDTEAFF; CDR3 DNA: TGTGCCAGCAGTCGTGACAGGGGGGACACTGAAGCTTTCTTT
J gene: TRBJ2-7; clone size: -; V gene: TRBV30; D gene: -; CDR3 protein: CAWSVRGAYEQYF; CDR3 DNA: TGTGCCTGGAGTGTACGCGGAGCCTACGAGCAGTACTTC
J gene: TRBJ2-2; clone size: -; V gene: TRBV28; D gene: -; CDR3 protein: CASREQGLDTGELFF; CDR3 DNA: TGTGCCAGCAGGGAACAGGGTCTGGACACCGGGGAGCTGTTTTTT
J gene: TRBJ1-2; clone size: -; V gene: TRBV6-1; D gene: TRBD1; CDR3 protein: CASSVSGTGAYYGYTF; CDR3 DNA: TGTGCCAGCAGTGTCTCCGGGACAGGGGCCTACTATGGCTACACCTTC
J gene: TRBJ2-7; clone size: -; V gene: TRBV4-2; D gene: TRBD2; CDR3 protein: CASSQDSGDSYEQYF; CDR3 DNA: TGTGCCAGCAGCCAAGATAGCGGGGACTCCTACGAGCAGTACTTC
J gene: TRBJ2-2; clone size: once; V gene: TRBV19; D gene: TRBD1; CDR3 protein: CASSRGQVDTGELFF; CDR3 DNA: TGTGCCAGTAGCAGGGGGCAAGTGGACACCGGGGAGCTGTTTTTT
J gene: TRBJ1-6; clone size: -; V gene: TRBV9; D gene: TRBD1; CDR3 protein: CASSDRDSNNSPLHF; CDR3 DNA: TGTGCCAGCAGCGACCGGGACAGCAATAATTCACCCCTCCACTTT
J gene: TRBJ1-1; clone size: -; V gene: TRBV5-1; D gene: TRBD1; CDR3 protein: CASSSQDRGSATEAFF; CDR3 DNA: TGCGCCAGCAGCTCTCAGGACAGGGGGTCAGCCACTGAAGCTTTCTTT
J gene: TRBJ2-1; clone size: -; V gene: TRBV13; D gene: TRBD1; CDR3 protein: CASSLEGQGNNEQFF; CDR3 DNA: TGTGCCAGCAGCTTAGAAGGACAGGGGAACAATGAGCAGTTCTTC
J gene: TRBJ2-4; clone size: -; V gene: TRBV27; D gene: TRBD2; CDR3 protein: CASSPSGSGIQYF; CDR3 DNA: TGTGCCAGCAGCCCTAGCGGGAGCGGCATTCAGTACTTC
J gene: TRBJ2-3; clone size: -; V gene: TRBV6-5; D gene: -; CDR3 protein: CASSYPGGTDTQYF; CDR3 DNA: TGTGCCAGCAGTTACCCAGGGGGCACAGATACGCAGTATTTT
J gene: TRBJ2-1; clone size: -; V gene: TRBV11-2; D gene: -; CDR3 protein: CASSTRSPEQFF; CDR3 DNA: TGTGCCAGCAGCACTCGCTCCCCTGAGCAGTTCTTC
J gene: TRBJ2-7; clone size: -; V gene: TRBV5-1; D gene: -; CDR3 protein: CASFVTGTDEQYF; CDR3 DNA: TGCGCCAGTTTTGTTACGGGGACCGACGAGCAGTACTTC
J gene: TRBJ2-7; clone size: -; V gene: TRBV13; D gene: TRBD1; CDR3 protein: CASSRGPSGTAGQDAYEQYF; CDR3 DNA: TGTGCCAGCAGCCGAGGTCCGTCCGGGACAGCCGGACAGGACGCCTACGAGCAGTACTTC
J gene: TRBJ2-7; clone size: once; V gene: TRBV5-6; D gene: -; CDR3 protein: CASSLGNRAYEQYF; CDR3 DNA: TGTGCCAGCAGCTTAGGTAACAGGGCCTACGAGCAGTACTTC
J gene: TRBJ2-3; clone size: -; V gene: TRBV7-9; D gene: -; CDR3 protein: CASSLTDSERIF; CDR3 DNA: TGTGCCAGCAGCTTAACGGACAGTGAACGGATTTTT
J gene: TRBJ2-3; clone size: -; V gene: TRBV30; D gene: -; CDR3 protein: CAWSKESTDTQYF; CDR3 DNA: TGTGCCTGGAGTAAGGAAAGCACAGATACGCAGTATTTT
J gene: TRBJ2-3; clone size: -; V gene: TRBV27; D gene: -; CDR3 protein: CASSLWGSTDTQYF; CDR3 DNA: TGTGCCAGCAGTTTATGGGGGAGCACAGATACGCAGTATTTT
J gene: TRBJ1-3; clone size: -; V gene: TRBV4-1; D gene: -; CDR3 protein: CASSQVTGSGNTIYF; CDR3 DNA: TGCGCCAGCAGCCAAGTAACAGGGTCTGGAAACACCATATATTTT
J gene: TRBJ2-7; clone size: -; V gene: TRBV5-1; D gene: -; CDR3 protein: CASWDNSYEQYF; CDR3 DNA: TGCGCCAGCTGGGACAACTCCTACGAGCAGTACTTC
J gene: TRBJ2-3; clone size: -; V gene: TRBV9; D gene: TRBD2; CDR3 protein: CATSPGLADTQYF; CDR3 DNA: TGTGCCACCTCCCCGGGACTAGCAGATACGCAGTATTTT
J gene: TRBJ2-1; clone size: once; V gene: TRBV27; D gene: -; CDR3 protein: CASSSRTANSYNEQFF; CDR3 DNA: TGTGCCAGCAGTTCCCGGACAGCGAACTCCTACAATGAGCAGTTCTTC
J gene: TRBJ2-1; clone size: -; V gene: TRBV4-1; D gene: -; CDR3 protein: CASSQGRANEQFF; CDR3 DNA: TGCGCCAGCAGCCAAGGTCGGGCGAATGAGCAGTTCTTC
J gene: TRBJ2-7; clone size: -; V gene: TRBV7-6; D gene: TRBD1; CDR3 protein: CASSPDRVAEQYF; CDR3 DNA: TGTGCCAGCAGCCCTGACAGGGTTGCCGAGCAGTACTTC
J gene: TRBJ1-1; clone size: -; V gene: TRBV2; D gene: -; CDR3 protein: CASSDPDRTEGAFF; CDR3 DNA: TGTGCCAGCAGTGACCCCGACAGAACGGAAGGAGCTTTCTTT
J gene: TRBJ1-2; clone size: -; V gene: TRBV9; D gene: TRBD1; CDR3 protein: CASSVAGTGTNYGYTF; CDR3 DNA: TGTGCCAGCAGCGTAGCGGGGACAGGGACTAACTATGGCTACACCTTC
J gene: TRBJ1-4; clone size: -; V gene: TRBV11-2; D gene: -; CDR3 protein: CASSGGASLFF; CDR3 DNA: TGTGCCAGCTCGGGTGGCGCCAGCCTGTTTTTT
J gene: TRBJ1-1; clone size: -; V gene: TRBV10-1; D gene: -; CDR3 protein: CASSEDTVPDEAFF; CDR3 DNA: TGCGCCAGCAGTGAGGATACGGTCCCAGATGAAGCTTTCTTT
J gene: TRBJ2-2; clone size: once; V gene: TRBV7-6; D gene: TRBD2; CDR3 protein: CASSFLFAVAGALTGELFF; CDR3 DNA: TGTGCCAGCAGCTTCCTCTTTGCAGTAGCGGGAGCGCTCACCGGGGAGCTGTTTTTT
J gene: TRBJ2-7; clone size: once; V gene: TRBV2; D gene: TRBD1; CDR3 protein: CASSEALDRTYEQYF; CDR3 DNA: TGTGCCAGCAGTGAAGCGTTGGACAGGACCTACGAGCAGTACTTC
J gene: TRBJ2-7; clone size: -; V gene: TRBV6-5; D gene: -; CDR3 protein: CASSYLRQASYEQYF; CDR3 DNA: TGTGCCAGCAGTTACCTTAGACAGGCCTCCTACGAGCAGTACTTC